Sequencing of this TCR beta chain was carried out in a study of shared clonotypes between healthy human individuals. The study's findings and limits: Blood was the only sampled material, and tissue repertoires likely differ. Clonotype sharing among donors, it was expected, would be affected by sequencing depth.

Per the original methods: Filtering differed since immunoSEQ provided only junctions, with no quality scores. Generated by immunoSEQ multiplex PCR, the TCRdb table keeps only in-frame clones and is missing some. That table is the source of V, J and clone size, and D and trimming were worked out from the DNA. Of more than 1.2 million clones listed, 98% are singletons. Points on this clone: Its antigen is as yet unknown.

Trimming took off 3 bases at V and 4 bases at J, with 10 bases between the two ends. Germline V lookup: CDR1 SNHLY, CDR2 FYNNEI. This CDR3 spans 14 amino acids. What was sequenced was naive CD4+ T cells sorted from blood. Specified subset: CD45RA+ positively selected. The sequence was obtained from a man aged 30-40 years in good health. The chain joins TRBV2 to TRBJ1-5; the D gene is possibly TRBD1 (5 bases). The CDR3 DNA follows: TGTGCCAGCAGTGACAGGGTGAAAAATCAGCCCCAGCATTTT. It translates to CASSDRVKNQPQHF.